The present entry profiles one T cell receptor (beta chain) with its context. Its specificity is unknown. This specimen belongs to a study of T cell repertoires in cytomegalovirus infection. Whole-study context: CMV infection and matching HLA type were both indicated by public TCR beta signatures.

TCRdb analysed the reads with MiXCR anew, one entry per CDR3 protein. The repertoire holds about 920,000 distinct CDR3 sequences, with around 31% as singletons. Notes on the study in general: Adding up the frequency of public TCR beta families identified people who carried CMV plus the relevant HLA. There were HLA-C-restricted CMV-specific TCR beta clonotypes dominating the ex vivo response.

The CDR3 covers 13 residues. Trimming at V came to 5 bases and at J to 2 bases, leaving 2 bases not matched to a gene. The chain uses TRBV12-3 or TRBV12-4 and TRBJ2-5, with 7 nucleotides matching TRBD1. The TCR originated in a human donor in good health (CMV status not recorded). Some clones in this sample may be carry-over from other donors' samples. Material: cultured CD8+ T cells from PBMCs, obtained from culture after CMV antigen stimulation. DNA of the CDR3: TGTGCCAGCAGTGGGACAGCTCAAGAGACCCAGTACTTC. It yields the protein CASSGTAQETQYF.